The 19 T cell receptor beta chains below all came from one sample that was sequenced in a study of blood T cell repertoires in COVID-19. Using immunoSEQ multiplex PCR, the repertoire was profiled, and TCRdb retains in-frame clones only, with some absent. The data show some 330,000 clones, around 92% seen once. Sequenced: peripheral blood. These receptors came from a woman in her twenties or thirties with COVID-19, enrolled during active disease.

DNA of the CDR3: TGTGCCAGCAGTACAGGGGCGGCAACTAATGAAAAACTGTTTTTT. Residues: CASSTGAATNEKLFF. This rearrangement joins TRBV6-6 to TRBJ1-4; the match to TRBD1 covers 7 bases. V lost 5 bases and J lost 0; bases outside the gene matches: 3. CDR1 MNHNY and CDR2 SVGAGI come from the germline V gene (reference sequence). CDR3 size: 15 residues.

With regard to this clone: A single base is all that separates this from a far larger clone, so a read error is likely. V is TRBV4-2 and J is TRBJ1-1; D might be TRBD1 (6 bases). Per germline, CDR1 LGHNA and CDR2 YNFKEQ. V lost 5 bases and J 1 base, leaving 8 bases between the germline ends. CDR3 length equals 13 residues. CDR3 nucleotides: TGTGCCAGCAGCACACAGGGGAACACTGAAGCTTTCTTT. It codes for CASSTQGNTEAFF.

The rearrangement uses TRBV27 and TRBJ1-5, with 8 bases fitting TRBD1. This CDR3 is 15 amino acids long. J was trimmed by 6 bases and V by 0 bases; bases with no gene match: 4. Germline V CDR1 and CDR2: MNHEY, SMNVEV (reference sequence). The CDR3 DNA follows: TGTGCCAGCAGTTTATCGTCAGGGGGCATTCAGCCCCAGCATTTT. Translation: CASSLSSGGIQPQHF.

The chain employs TRBV13 and TRBJ1-1, with 10 positions matching TRBD1. Germline CDR1 PRHDT, CDR2 FYEKMQ (reference sequence). The CDR3 sequence is 16 residues long. The ends lost 5 bases at V and 5 bases at J; junction bases unmatched: 11. CDR3 region: CASSETTGGAGTEAFF. In DNA form, the CDR3 reads TGTGCCAGCAGCGAAACGACAGGGGGCGCAGGAACTGAAGCTTTCTTT.

V gene TRBV19 combines with J gene TRBJ1-1; possible D gene TRBD1, 6 bases. The germline V gene encodes CDR1 LNHDA and CDR2 SQIVND (reference sequence). V was clipped by 5 bases and J by 1 base, with 11 bases between them. The CDR3 has 14 amino acids. Written as DNA, the CDR3 is TGTGCCAGTAGTCTTGCAGGGGCGAACACTGAAGCTTTCTTT. Translated, it gives CASSLAGANTEAFF. The whole variable domain, filled in from reference TRBV19 and TRBJ1-1, reads DGGITQSPKYLFRKEGQNVTLSCEQNLNHDAMYWYRQDPGQGLRLIYYSQIVNDFQKGDIAEGYSVSREKKESFPLTVTSAQKNPTAFYLCASSLAGANTEAFFGQGTRLTVV.

The chain couples TRBV19 to TRBJ1-5, with D maybe TRBD1 (5 bases). The CDR3 is made up of 14 amino acids. The germline V and J ends were trimmed by 6 bases and 1 base, with 10 bases remaining between them. The V gene's germline CDR1 is LNHDA and CDR2 SQIVND (reference sequence). The CDR3 spells CASRRKGSNQPQHF. In nucleotides, the CDR3 is TGTGCCAGTAGAAGGAAGGGGAGCAATCAGCCCCAGCATTTT.

Details on this clone: Other DNA sequences from this sample encode an identical CDR3 as well. This chain joins TRBV19 and TRBJ2-3; D perhaps matches TRBD2 (6 bases). CDR3 length: 13 residues. CDR1 and CDR2 from the germline V gene are LNHDA and SQIVND (reference sequence). V lost 4 bases, J lost 6 bases, and 11 bases lay in between. This chain's CDR3 is CASSTNRGDTQYF. CDR3 DNA: TGTGCCAGTAGTACGAACCGGGGGGATACGCAGTATTTT.

This clone was detected once. CDR3 loop: CASSYADGLEPQHF. The CDR3 DNA reads TGTGCCAGCAGTTACGCTGACGGACTTGAGCCCCAGCATTTT. The chain has TRBV6-5 and TRBJ1-5; D remains unclear. The CDR3 totals 14 residues. Trimming cost V 2 bases and J 8 bases, with 13 bases left between them. CDR1 and CDR2 (germline): MNHEY, SVGAGI.

This chain links TRBV27 with TRBJ2-7; 9 nucleotides agree with TRBD1. This CDR3 is built from 15 residues. V trimming: 5 bases; J trimming: 3 bases; junction bases outside the gene matches: 8. Looked up from germline, CDR1 is MNHEY and CDR2 is SMNVEV (reference sequence). Written as DNA, the CDR3 is TGTGCCAGCAGTCCCTCCGGGACAGGGTTCTACGAGCAGTACTTC. This translates into CASSPSGTGFYEQYF.

V is TRBV6-5 and J is TRBJ1-2; D is unresolved. CDR3 length: 16 residues. In germline, CDR1 is MNHEY, CDR2 SVGAGI. The V end was cut by 0 bases, the J end by 5 bases, with 16 bases between. CDR3 region: CASSYSIGDVTYGYTF. The CDR3 DNA is TGTGCCAGCAGTTACTCCATCGGGGATGTGACATATGGCTACACCTTC.

The J gene is TRBJ1-4, the V gene TRBV4-1, with D tentatively TRBD1 (5 bases). V gave up 0 bases and J gave up 12 bases, with 17 bases separating them. Germline CDR1 MGHRA, CDR2 YSYEKL. The CDR3 extends over 15 amino acids. The CDR3 loop reads CASSQDPTAKGELFF. DNA for the CDR3: TGCGCCAGCAGCCAAGATCCTACCGCGAAAGGGGAACTGTTTTTT.

A single count supports this clone. This sequence joins TRBV9 and TRBJ2-7, with 9 bases aligning to TRBD1. CDR1 and CDR2 from the germline V gene are SGDLS and YYNGEE. This CDR3 has 15 residues. Trimming at V came to 0 bases and at J to 3 bases, leaving 4 bases not matched to a gene. The CDR3 protein is CASSVGQGDHYEQYF. The CDR3 DNA reads as TGTGCCAGCAGCGTAGGACAGGGGGACCACTACGAGCAGTACTTC.

This chain uses TRBV5-4 with TRBJ2-5, with 9 bases lining up with TRBD2. Germline assignment: CDR1 SGHNT and CDR2 YYREEE (reference sequence). This CDR3 region has 15 residues. The ends lost 3 bases at V and 1 base at J; junction bases unmatched: 4. The chain's CDR3 is CASSSSSGAQETQYF. The CDR3 nucleotides are TGTGCCAGCAGCTCCTCTAGCGGGGCCCAAGAGACCCAGTACTTC.

V gene TRBV6-7 combines with J gene TRBJ2-1; D possibly corresponds to TRBD2 (6 bases). TRBV6-7 is annotated as an ORF whose role is uncertain. Trimming stripped 9 bases from V and 4 bases from J, with 13 bases between. The length of the CDR3 is 13 residues. This CDR3 reads CARGTLDYNEQFF. CDR3 in DNA: TGTGCCAGAGGGACTCTTGATTACAATGAGCAGTTCTTC.

The chain employs TRBV7-2 and TRBJ2-2; 7 bases align to TRBD2. Trimming took 2 bases from V and 0 from J; bases not matched to a gene: 3. The germline CDR1 and CDR2 sequences are SGHTA and FQGNSA. The CDR3 length is 16 residues. DNA of the CDR3: TGTGCCAGCAGCTTATCGGGGGGAACGAACACCGGGGAGCTGTTTTTT. Its translation is CASSLSGGTNTGELFF.

The chain recombines TRBV6-5 with TRBJ2-5; 9 nucleotides agree with TRBD1. This CDR3 region has 16 residues. CDR1 is MNHEY, CDR2 SVGAGI, per germline. J was trimmed by 4 bases and V by 2 bases; bases with no gene match: 8. CDR3: CASSYLQGQGTETQYF. In nucleotides, the CDR3 is TGTGCCAGCAGTTACCTCCAGGGACAGGGAACAGAGACCCAGTACTTC.

This clone is a singleton in its sample. The CDR3 DNA reads TGTGCCAGCAGCTTCGCGGGGATGAGGGCAGATACGCAGTATTTT. Translating gives CASSFAGMRADTQYF. This chain connects TRBV7-9 to TRBJ2-3; D is perhaps TRBD2 (6 bases). The CDR3 has 15 residues. The germline V gene encodes CDR1 SEHNR and CDR2 FQNEAQ (reference sequence). Trimming stripped 3 bases from V and 4 bases from J, with 14 bases between. Together with reference TRBV7-9 and TRBJ2-3, the CDR3 gives the full variable domain: DTGVSQNPRHKITKRGQNVTFRCDPISEHNRLYWYRQTLGQGPEFLTYFQNEAQLEKSRLLSDRFSAERPKGSFSTLEIQRTEQGDSAMYLCASSFAGMRADTQYFGPGTRLTVL.

V gene TRBV19 combines with J gene TRBJ1-5; D is unclear. CDR1 is LNHDA, CDR2 SQIVND, per germline (reference sequence). There are 14 residues in the CDR3. Trimming removed 2 bases at V and 5 bases at J, with 10 bases between. The CDR3 here is CASSISGKDQPQHF. Written as DNA, the CDR3 is TGTGCCAGTAGTATATCCGGGAAGGATCAGCCCCAGCATTTT. The whole variable domain, filled in from reference TRBV19 and TRBJ1-5, reads DGGITQSPKYLFRKEGQNVTLSCEQNLNHDAMYWYRQDPGQGLRLIYYSQIVNDFQKGDIAEGYSVSREKKESFPLTVTSAQKNPTAFYLCASSISGKDQPQHFGDGTRLSIL.

The sample holds one count of this clone. J is TRBJ2-1 and V is TRBV7-3; 7 nucleotides align to TRBD2. Germline lookup yields CDR1 SGHTA and CDR2 FQGTGA. The length of the CDR3 is 15 residues. The V segment lost 1 base and the J segment 2 bases; nucleotides outside the gene matches: 2. For the CDR3, the DNA is TGTGCCAGCAGCTTAAACGCGGGGGCCTACAATGAGCAGTTCTTC. Its protein product is CASSLNAGAYNEQFF.